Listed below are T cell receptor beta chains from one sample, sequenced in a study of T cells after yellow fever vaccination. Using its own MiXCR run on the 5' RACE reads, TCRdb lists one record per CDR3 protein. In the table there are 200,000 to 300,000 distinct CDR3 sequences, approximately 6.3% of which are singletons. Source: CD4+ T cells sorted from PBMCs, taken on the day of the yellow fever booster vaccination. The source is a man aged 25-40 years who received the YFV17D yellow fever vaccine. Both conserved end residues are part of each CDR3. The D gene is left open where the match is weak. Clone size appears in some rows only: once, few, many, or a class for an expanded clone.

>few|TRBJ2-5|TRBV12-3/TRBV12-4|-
TGTGCCAGCAGCCCTCAAGCGGCACAAGAGACCCAGTACTTC
CASSPQAAQETQYF
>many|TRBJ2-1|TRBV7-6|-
TGTGCCAGCAGCCACATGTCCGGTGAGCAGTTCTTC
CASSHMSGEQFF
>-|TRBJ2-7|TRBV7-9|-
TGTGCCAGCAGCCCAAGGTACGGACAGAAATCCTACGAGCAGTACTTC
CASSPRYGQKSYEQYF
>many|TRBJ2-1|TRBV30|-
TGTGCCTGGAGTGTGGGGATCACCGTACCCTCCTACAATGAGCAGTTCTTC
CAWSVGITVPSYNEQFF
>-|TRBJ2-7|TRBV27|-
TGTGCCAGCAGTCCCGGAGGCGCCCTCTACGAGCAGTACTTC
CASSPGGALYEQYF
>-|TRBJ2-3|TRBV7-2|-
TGTGCCAGCAAGGGCGGAGGGGGCACAGATACGCAGTATTTT
CASKGGGGTDTQYF
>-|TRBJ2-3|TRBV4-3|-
TGCGCCAGCAGCCAAAGACTAGAAAGCACAGATACGCAGTATTTT
CASSQRLESTDTQYF
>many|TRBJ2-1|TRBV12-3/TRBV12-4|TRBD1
TGTGCCAGCAGCCCGGGACAGGGGACCTACAATGAGCAGTTCTTC
CASSPGQGTYNEQFF
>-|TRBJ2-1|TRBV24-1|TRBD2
TGTGCCACCAGTGGGATTATCGGGAGCGGGAGTTCCAATGAGCAGTTCTTC
CATSGIIGSGSSNEQFF
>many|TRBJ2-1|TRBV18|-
TGTGCCAGCTCGCTTCTGACTGGCAGCTCCTACAATGAGCAGTTCTTC
CASSLLTGSSYNEQFF
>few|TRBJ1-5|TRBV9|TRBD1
TGTGCCAGCAGCCTCACAGGGGACAATCAGCCCCAGCATTTT
CASSLTGDNQPQHF
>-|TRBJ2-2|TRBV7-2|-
TGTGCCAGCAGCCGTGCCGGGTGGGCGCTTGGCACCGGGGAGCTGTTTTTT
CASSRAGWALGTGELFF
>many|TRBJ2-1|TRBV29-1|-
TGCAGCGGAAACGCCCTAGCGCGCTACAATGAGCAGTTCTTC
CSGNALARYNEQFF
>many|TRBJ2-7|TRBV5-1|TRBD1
TGCGCCAGCAGCACAGGACAGGCCAACGAGCAGTACTTC
CASSTGQANEQYF
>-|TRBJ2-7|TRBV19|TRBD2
TGTGCCAGTAACGATGGGACTAGCGGGAGAACGTACGAGCAGTACTTC
CASNDGTSGRTYEQYF
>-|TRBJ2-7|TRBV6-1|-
TGTGCCAGCAGTGAAGTCGGGGGGCGGACCTACGAGCAGTACTTC
CASSEVGGRTYEQYF
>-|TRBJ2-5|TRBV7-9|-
TGTGCCAGCAGCTTAGCGGGAGTGAGGCAGAAAGAGACCCAGTACTTC
CASSLAGVRQKETQYF
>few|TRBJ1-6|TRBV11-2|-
TGTGCCAGCAGTCGATCCCCGGTCGGGCTCCTCCACTTT
CASSRSPVGLLHF
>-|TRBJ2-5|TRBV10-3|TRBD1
TGTGCCATCAGTGAGTCGGACAGGGCGGAGACCCAGTACTTC
CAISESDRAETQYF
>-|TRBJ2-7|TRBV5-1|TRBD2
TGCGCCAGCAGCTTGGGGGCGGGAGTCCCCTACGAGCAGTACTTC
CASSLGAGVPYEQYF
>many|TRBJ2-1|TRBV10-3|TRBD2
TGTGCCATCAGAAAAACTAGCGGGATTGATGAGCAGTTCTTC
CAIRKTSGIDEQFF
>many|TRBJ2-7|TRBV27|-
TGTGCCAGCAGGAGCGTCGTAACCGGGTCCTACGAGCAGTACTTC
CASRSVVTGSYEQYF
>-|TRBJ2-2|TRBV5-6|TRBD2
TGTGCCAGCAGCTTAAAGCGGGAAGCGAACACCGGGGAGCTGTTTTTT
CASSLKREANTGELFF
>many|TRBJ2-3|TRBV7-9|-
TGTGCCAGCACCTCACGACGCACAGATACGCAGTATTTT
CASTSRRTDTQYF
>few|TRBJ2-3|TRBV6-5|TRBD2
TGTGCCAGCAGGCTAGCGGGAGGGCCTCTGCCGCAGTATTTT
CASRLAGGPLPQYF
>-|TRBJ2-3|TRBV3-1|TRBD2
TGTGCCGTCCGAGCGGGAGGAAGCACAGATACGCAGTATTTT
CAVRAGGSTDTQYF
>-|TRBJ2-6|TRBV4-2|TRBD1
TGTGCCAGCAGCATCCGGACAGGGGGGACACCGTCTGGGGCCAACGTCCTGACTTTC
CASSIRTGGTPSGANVLTF
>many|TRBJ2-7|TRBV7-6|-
TGTGCCAGCAGCCTAAATCAGGGCGCTTCCTACGAGCAGTACTTC
CASSLNQGASYEQYF
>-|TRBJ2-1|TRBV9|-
TGTGCCAGCAGCCCTCTACGAAACAATGAGCAGTTCTTC
CASSPLRNNEQFF
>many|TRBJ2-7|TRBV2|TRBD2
TGTGCCAGCAGTGAATCTCCTAGCGGGAGTTTGACGCAGTACTTC
CASSESPSGSLTQYF
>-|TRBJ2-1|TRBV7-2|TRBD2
TGTGCCAGCAGCTTAGCGGGGTTTTCGTCTAGCGGGTCGAAATACAATGAGCAGTTCTTC
CASSLAGFSSSGSKYNEQFF